Listed below are T cell receptor beta chains from one sample, sequenced in a study of blood T cell repertoires in COVID-19. Here immunoSEQ multiplex PCR was the method, and the copy in TCRdb shows in-frame clones only, minus some. The sample has about 100,000 clones, roughly 80% seen once; the top ten hold 4.2%. Material: peripheral blood. These receptors were obtained from a human donor in a cohort sampled during active COVID-19. The conserved cysteine and the conserved F or W are not part of the CDR3 here. The order of the fields is V gene, CDR3 protein.

V: TRBV4-3
CDR3: ASSPRGGRLDEQY

V: TRBV28
CDR3: ASSEHQNTEAF

V: TRBV18
CDR3: ASSAGQETQY

V: TRBV28
CDR3: ASRRALNQPQH

V: TRBV19
CDR3: ASGTSGRQQF

V: TRBV5-4
CDR3: ASSLARSGQSNYGYT

V: TRBV7-2
CDR3: ASSLQAGDEETQY

V: TRBV30
CDR3: AWSVQRTVGANNYGYT

V: TRBV21-1
CDR3: ASSKRGGLESNEQF

V: TRBV27
CDR3: ASGFGQSNEKLF

V: TRBV27
CDR3: ASSSRGGAGEKLF

V: TRBV7-2
CDR3: ASSSPGAGVEGANVLT

V: TRBV21-1
CDR3: ASSNAGTSGSSSYNEQF

V: TRBV2
CDR3: ASSEGTGQFSGNTIY

V: TRBV6-4
CDR3: ASRAQGGGELF

V: TRBV6-5
CDR3: ASSMTGGQPQH

V: TRBV29-1
CDR3: SVRQGAEAF

V: TRBV15
CDR3: ATSRRLAGEAEQY

V: TRBV5-6
CDR3: ASSLASGLMNTEAF

V: TRBV11-1
CDR3: ASSFGQGPEAF

V: TRBV6-5
CDR3: ASSRTGTMIGEQY

V: TRBV30
CDR3: AWRRLAENTGELF

V: TRBV19
CDR3: ASIHPGGGYYGYT

V: TRBV7-6
CDR3: ASSFSLVSSGANVLT

V: TRBV29-1
CDR3: SVDLGQNLNYGYT

V: TRBV27
CDR3: ASSSNRVAQNEQF

V: TRBV7-9
CDR3: ASSLAGSANYGYT

V: TRBV10-3
CDR3: AISEPSGTQETQY

V: TRBV25-1
CDR3: ASSGTGVLVEEQY

V: TRBV12-5
CDR3: ASGLSDQPQH

V: TRBV29-1
CDR3: SVGEGGDSPLH

V: TRBV2
CDR3: ASSPGTGQNEQF

V: TRBV9
CDR3: ASSVRDGTSGDLAKNIQY

V: TRBV19
CDR3: ASSEGARQTQY

V: TRBV3-1/TRBV3-2
CDR3: ASSQVSSTAEAF

V: TRBV6-1
CDR3: ASSEAGGLSLATQY

V: TRBV6-1
CDR3: ASSGPVAGGPHNEQF

V: TRBV2
CDR3: ASTRPRAGGDNEQF

V: TRBV5-1
CDR3: ASSPPTGITY

V: TRBV7-2
CDR3: ASSSPIRVLNEKLF

V: TRBV4-1
CDR3: ASSLRLAGEWEQF

V: TRBV27
CDR3: ASSPGLAGETQY

V: TRBV27
CDR3: ASSRLARAHEQY

V: TRBV5-1
CDR3: ASRRYRAGEQY

V: TRBV6-5
CDR3: ASSYNGDSNQPQH

V: TRBV30
CDR3: AWTPSRGRLESEQY

V: TRBV14
CDR3: ASSQVTGWNYGYT